Below are 30 T cell receptor beta chains sequenced from a single sample in a study of cytomegalovirus exposure and HLA in healthy donors. Vbeta (60) and Jbeta (13) primers were used in the PCR. Produced via immunoSEQ multiplex PCR; TCRdb's table is partial and in-frame only. In the table there are around 110,000 clones, roughly four fifths of which are singletons. The source material was PBMCs. These receptors all stem from a man in his 60s in good health and CMV-seronegative.

This chain joins TRBV6-1 and TRBJ2-6; D is perhaps TRBD2 (6 bases). Germline values: CDR1 MNHNS, CDR2 SASEGT. CDR3 size: 15 residues. V lost 6 bases and J lost 0, with 9 bases in between. The chain's CDR3 is CASRGLSSGANVLTF. The CDR3 bases are TGTGCCAGCAGGGGACTCTCCTCTGGGGCCAACGTCCTGACTTTC.

The genes are TRBV9 and TRBJ1-3, with D perhaps matching TRBD1 (5 bases). The germline V gene encodes CDR1 SGDLS and CDR2 YYNGEE. V gave up 3 bases and J gave up 1 base, with 17 bases separating them. The CDR3 runs to 17 residues. The CDR3: CASSATSGLQSGNTIYF. The CDR3 DNA is TGTGCCAGCAGCGCGACGTCGGGACTCCAGTCTGGAAACACCATATATTTT. The whole variable domain, filled in from reference TRBV9 and TRBJ1-3, reads DSGVTQTPKHLITATGQRVTLRCSPRSGDLSVYWYQQSLDQGLQFLIQYYNGEERAKGNILERFSAQQFPDLHSELNLSSLELGDSALYFCASSATSGLQSGNTIYFGEGSWLTVV.

The V gene is TRBV6-1, the J gene TRBJ2-5; D call uncertain. In germline, CDR1 is MNHNS, CDR2 SASEGT. Trimming removed 8 bases at V and 7 bases at J, with 11 bases between. This CDR3 spans 11 amino acids. The chain's CDR3 is CASRGLGTQYF. In nucleotides, the CDR3 is TGTGCCAGCCGAGGTCTGGGGACCCAGTACTTC.

This chain connects TRBV18 to TRBJ1-1, with D tentatively TRBD1 (5 bases). The ends were cut back, 5 bases at V and 6 bases at J, with 13 bases in the middle. This CDR3 is built from 13 residues. CDR1 and CDR2 from the germline V gene are KGHSH and LQKENI. The chain's CDR3 is CASSASTTAEAFF. The CDR3 region has the DNA TGTGCCAGCTCAGCCAGTACGACAGCTGAAGCTTTCTTT.

This rearrangement joins TRBV20-1 to TRBJ1-4; D ambiguous. Germline assignment: CDR1 DFQATT and CDR2 SNEGSKA (reference sequence). This CDR3 contains 11 residues. V lost 5 bases and J 7 bases, leaving 8 bases between the germline ends. In DNA form, the CDR3 reads TGCAGTGCTGGTAACGGTGAAAAACTGTTTTTT. This translates into CSAGNGEKLFF.

The genes are TRBV7-2 and TRBJ2-7, with 7 bases identical to TRBD1. Germline V gene data show CDR1 as SGHTA and CDR2 as FQGNSA. V lost 1 base to trimming and J lost 2 bases; unmatched junction nucleotides: 5. This CDR3 contains 15 residues. The CDR3, as DNA: TGTGCCAGCAGCTTAGACGGGACAGAGACCTACGAGCAGTACTTC. As protein: CASSLDGTETYEQYF. The full variable domain, in which reference TRBV7-2 and TRBJ2-7 provide the parts outside the CDR3, is GAGVSQSPSNKVTEKGKDVELRCDPISGHTALYWYRQSLGQGLEFLIYFQGNSAPDKSGLPSDRFSAERTGGSVSTLTIQRTQQEDSAVYLCASSLDGTETYEQYFGPGTRLTVT.

The chain employs TRBV30 and TRBJ1-5; D gene unclear. There are 16 residues in the CDR3. Germline V gene lookup returns CDR1 GTSNPN and CDR2 SVGIG (reference sequence). Deletions cut 3 bases from V and 7 bases from J, with 22 bases between. CDR3 protein: CAWSPTLHLSGQPQHF. In DNA, the CDR3 is TGTGCCTGGAGCCCGACCCTGCACCTCAGCGGGCAGCCCCAGCATTTT.

The chain couples TRBV28 to TRBJ1-4; TRBD1 agrees at 7 bases. Germline CDR1 reads MDHEN; CDR2 reads SYDVKM. Trimming removed 5 bases from V and 6 bases from J; junction bases left unmatched: 6. The CDR3 has 14 residues. CDR3: CASSIRQGDEKLFF. CDR3 DNA sequence: TGTGCCAGCAGTATACGACAGGGAGATGAAAAACTGTTTTTT.

The rearrangement uses TRBV10-2 and TRBJ1-1; 8 bases are a match to TRBD1. From germline, CDR1 is WSHSY and CDR2 SAAADI. The J segment lost 7 bases and the V segment lost 2 bases, leaving 6 bases of the junction unmatched. The CDR3 runs 14 residues. The DNA of the CDR3 is TGCGCCAGCAGTGAGGCCAGGGGGCAAGGTGAAGCTTTCTTT. It codes for CASSEARGQGEAFF.

The CDR3 protein is CASSLVISGGVEETQYF. The CDR3 coding sequence is TGTGCCAGCAGCTTAGTGATTAGCGGGGGGGTCGAAGAGACCCAGTACTTC. The chain joins TRBV7-2 to TRBJ2-5, with 11 bases aligning to TRBD2. The germline V gene encodes CDR1 SGHTA and CDR2 FQGNSA. The CDR3 runs 17 residues. The V gene end was trimmed by 1 base and the J gene end by 3 bases; junction bases not matched to a gene: 7.

The chain has TRBV7-2 and TRBJ2-3; TRBD2 might be the D (7 bases). V lost 3 bases and J lost 10, with 14 bases in between. This CDR3 region has 13 residues. Germline assignment: CDR1 SGHTA and CDR2 FQGNSA. DNA for the CDR3: TGTGCCAGCAGCTTGGGGGGGGCCTTAGCGCAGTATTTT. Translated: CASSLGGALAQYF.

For the CDR3, the DNA is TGCGCCAGCAGCTTGGCCAGGGCTCCGGGAAACACCATATATTTT. Protein sequence: CASSLARAPGNTIYF. The V gene is TRBV5-1, the J gene TRBJ1-3; D possibly corresponds to TRBD1 (5 bases). The CDR3 totals 15 residues. Germline CDR1 is SGHRS and CDR2 is YFSETQ. V was shortened by 0 bases and J by 4 bases, with 11 bases between the two germline ends.

The chain has TRBV5-1 and TRBJ1-3; tentative D call: TRBD1 (5 bases). The CDR3 runs 15 residues. Germline values: CDR1 SGHRS, CDR2 YFSETQ. Trimming left V 4 bases short and J 0 bases short, with 11 bases between. The CDR3 region is CASSPGLYSGNTIYF. In DNA form, the CDR3 reads TGCGCCAGCAGCCCGGGACTGTACTCTGGAAACACCATATATTTT.

The chain couples TRBV29-1 to TRBJ1-2, with D unresolved. Per germline, CDR1 SQVTM and CDR2 ANQGSEA. The CDR3 extends over 12 amino acids. Trimming took off 3 bases at V and 4 bases at J, with 9 bases between the two ends. The CDR3 region has the DNA TGCAGCGTTGAGAGACAACGCTATGGCTACACCTTC. Translating gives CSVERQRYGYTF.

This chain's CDR3 is CASGGRTSGGTDTQYF. CDR3 coding DNA: TGTGCCAGCGGGGGAAGAACTAGCGGGGGCACAGATACGCAGTATTTT. The V and J genes are TRBV2 and TRBJ2-3; 10 nucleotides align to TRBD2. This CDR3 region has 16 residues. Germline CDR1 SNHLY, CDR2 FYNNEI. With V trimmed by 8 bases and J by 1 base, 9 bases remained unmatched. The variable domain in full, with the rest retrieved from reference TRBV2 and TRBJ2-3, is EPEVTQTPSHQVTQMGQEVILRCVPISNHLYFYWYRQILGQKVEFLVSFYNNEISEKSEIFDDQFSVERPDGSNFTLKIRSTKLEDSAMYFCASGGRTSGGTDTQYFGPGTRLTVL.

This chain uses TRBV28 with TRBJ1-6, with 9 bases fitting TRBD1. Losses at the gene ends were 4 bases for V and 7 bases for J; bases not matched to a gene: 5. The CDR3 contains 15 residues. Per the germline V gene, CDR1 is MDHEN and CDR2 is SYDVKM. CDR3 amino acids: CASSSRQGGNSPLHF. The CDR3 coding sequence is TGTGCCAGCAGTTCCCGACAGGGGGGAAATTCACCCCTCCACTTT.

The chain has TRBV28 and TRBJ1-1; 8 positions agree with TRBD1. The V gene's germline CDR1 is MDHEN and CDR2 SYDVKM. Trimming cost V 4 bases and J 2 bases; bases outside gene matches: 9. CDR3 size: 16 residues. CDR3 sequence reads: CASSSSLGQGNTEAFF. The CDR3 nucleotides are TGTGCCAGCAGTTCTTCTCTTGGACAGGGCAACACTGAAGCTTTCTTT.

The chain joins TRBV2 to TRBJ1-1; tentatively, D is TRBD1 (5 bases). Trimming removed 5 bases at V and 3 bases at J, with 10 bases between. Germline loops: CDR1 SNHLY, CDR2 FYNNEI. The CDR3 is 13 amino acids. The CDR3 nucleotides read TGTGCCAGCAGTTATGGGGGGGACACTGAAGCTTTCTTT. Translating gives CASSYGGDTEAFF. Filled out from reference TRBV2 and TRBJ1-1, the complete variable domain reads EPEVTQTPSHQVTQMGQEVILRCVPISNHLYFYWYRQILGQKVEFLVSFYNNEISEKSEIFDDQFSVERPDGSNFTLKIRSTKLEDSAMYFCASSYGGDTEAFFGQGTRLTVV.

The chain employs TRBV6-5 and TRBJ1-2; TRBD1 matches 11 bases. The germline V gene encodes CDR1 MNHEY and CDR2 SVGAGI. The CDR3 is 15 amino acids. J was trimmed by 6 bases and V by 6 bases; bases with no gene match: 9. CDR3 residues: CASRGWDRGVNGYTF. The DNA of the CDR3 is TGTGCCAGCAGAGGCTGGGACAGGGGGGTGAATGGCTACACCTTC.

The rearrangement uses TRBV7-2 and TRBJ2-3, with 7 bases lining up with TRBD2. Trimming cost V 4 bases and J 8 bases; bases outside gene matches: 12. The germline CDR1 and CDR2 sequences are SGHTA and FQGNSA. The CDR3 contains 15 residues. CDR3 bases: TGTGCCAGCAGCTCCCTGGGGGGGGTGCCGGGTACGCAGTATTTT. This encodes CASSSLGGVPGTQYF.

CDR3 sequence (DNA): TGTGCCAGTAGTAAGGGTCCGGGAAGAACCTATAATTCACCCCTCCACTTT. Its protein product is CASSKGPGRTYNSPLHF. This chain uses TRBV19 with TRBJ1-6; D ambiguous. Trimming left V 4 bases short and J 2 bases short, with 15 bases between. Germline V gene data show CDR1 as LNHDA and CDR2 as SQIVND (reference sequence). The CDR3 consists of 17 residues.

The chain has TRBV4-3 and TRBJ1-2; no definite D call. Per the germline V gene, CDR1 is LGHNA and CDR2 is YSLEER. The CDR3 is 14 amino acids. V was trimmed by 4 bases and J by 4 bases, leaving 13 bases between them. CDR3 DNA sequence: TGCGCCAGCAGCCCCACCACAGCTTCCTATGGCTACACCTTC. Translated, it gives CASSPTTASYGYTF.

This clone was detected a few times. The chain combines TRBV30 with TRBJ1-2, with a possible D match to TRBD1 (6 bases). Germline lookup yields CDR1 GTSNPN and CDR2 SVGIG (reference sequence). The ends were cut back, 3 bases at V and 8 bases at J, with 10 bases in the middle. The length of the CDR3 is 11 residues. The CDR3 sequence is CAWRTGPGYTF. For the CDR3, the DNA is TGTGCCTGGAGGACAGGACCGGGCTACACCTTC.

The chain carries TRBV30 and TRBJ2-5; possible D gene TRBD1, 6 bases. Trimming left V 3 bases short and J 1 base short, with 15 bases between. The CDR3 has 15 residues. Germline CDR1 reads GTSNPN; CDR2 reads SVGIG (reference sequence). CDR3 protein: CAWSEGVGIQETQYF. The CDR3 nucleotides read TGTGCCTGGAGCGAGGGGGTGGGGATCCAAGAGACCCAGTACTTC.

This chain connects TRBV5-1 to TRBJ2-7; TRBD2 agrees at 8 bases. The CDR3 extends over 15 amino acids. V was clipped by 4 bases and J by 7 bases; unmatched bases: 13. Germline V gene data show CDR1 as SGHRS and CDR2 as YFSETQ. The DNA of the CDR3 is TGCGCCAGCAGCAAGATTCTGACTAGCGAGGAGGAGCAGTACTTC. Its protein product is CASSKILTSEEEQYF.

This chain uses TRBV6-5 with TRBJ1-1, with a weak D call TRBD1 (6 bases). There are 14 residues in the CDR3. Looked up from germline, CDR1 is MNHEY and CDR2 is SVGAGI. Trimming stripped 9 bases from V and 1 base from J, with 15 bases between. CDR3 amino acids: CASKIPGENTEAFF. CDR3 DNA: TGTGCCAGTAAAATCCCAGGGGAGAACACTGAAGCTTTCTTT.

This chain joins TRBV4-1 and TRBJ2-7, with unresolved D. The CDR3 totals 16 residues. Germline loops: CDR1 MGHRA, CDR2 YSYEKL. Trimming cost V 0 bases and J 6 bases, with 18 bases left between them. CDR3 DNA sequence: TGCGCCAGCAGCCAAGAGTTAAGCGAAAAAAAACTCGAGCAGTACGTC. Its translation is CASSQELSEKKLEQYV.

This clone was recorded at least ten times. The chain couples TRBV10-3 to TRBJ1-4; D perhaps matches TRBD1 (6 bases). The CDR3 runs to 14 residues. From germline, CDR1 is ENHRY and CDR2 SYGVKD. Trimming stripped 6 bases from V and 8 bases from J, with 16 bases between. The CDR3 region has the DNA TGTGCCATCAGGGACCCGGACAGAATAGAAAAACTGTTTTTT. It yields the protein CAIRDPDRIEKLFF.

Regarding this clone: Germline and junction disagree at one end, which may indicate a read error. The chain is built from TRBV6-6 and TRBJ2-4; D may be TRBD2 (5 bases). There are 12 residues in the CDR3. Germline assignment: CDR1 MNHNY and CDR2 SVGAGI (reference sequence). CDR3 bases: TGTGCCAGCAGCCCCTACTCCGGGGAGAGGGAGTTC. Protein sequence: CASSPYSGEREF.

The rearrangement uses TRBV11-2 and TRBJ2-3, with TRBD2 matching 12 bases. The CDR3 extends over 16 amino acids. Trimming took 5 bases from V and 4 from J; bases not matched to a gene: 7. Germline CDR1 reads SGHAT; CDR2 reads FQNNGV. This CDR3 reads CASSPVPSGGADTQYF. The CDR3 DNA follows: TGTGCCAGCAGCCCCGTCCCTAGCGGGGGGGCAGATACGCAGTATTTT.